This T cell receptor beta chain was obtained from a study of cytomegalovirus exposure and HLA in healthy donors. CDR3 length: 14 residues. From germline, CDR1 is SGHTA and CDR2 FQGNSA. V lost 5 bases, J lost 2 bases, and 7 bases lay in between. This clone was seen a handful of times. PCR employed 60 Vbeta and 13 Jbeta primers. The assay was immunoSEQ multiplex PCR, and TCRdb's table has in-frame clones only and misses some. The sample gives about 160,000 clones, around 88% of which show up once; over 0.8% is in the top ten. The sample taken for sequencing was PBMCs. The V and J genes are TRBV7-2 and TRBJ2-6, with D unresolved. The source is a woman aged 30 to 39 in good health and CMV-seronegative. CDR3 region: CASSVPPGANVLTF. The DNA for the CDR3 is TGTGCCAGCAGCGTCCCTCCTGGGGCCAACGTCCTGACTTTC.